This T cell receptor (beta chain) emerged from a study of blood T cell repertoires in COVID-19. As for the study in general: The United States, Italy and Spain supplied acute and convalescent COVID-19 samples.

Authors' data handling: Estimated nucleated cell counts came from reference gene primer amplification. The table came from immunoSEQ multiplex PCR; TCRdb's copy has only in-frame clones and leaves some out. D and trimming were read from the DNA, whereas the V and J calls and clone size are those reported in that table. The sample consists of under 60,000 clones, 80% to 90% of them appearing once. CDR1 and CDR2 from the germline V gene are SGHRS and YFSETQ. The CDR3 runs to 14 residues. Trimming took 0 bases from V and 4 from J, leaving 8 bases between them. The receptor was isolated from a man aged 55 to 70 with acute or convalescent COVID-19. The chain recombines TRBV5-1 with TRBJ1-3, with D uncertain. Sequencing input: peripheral blood. The CDR3 sequence is CASSLDLLGNTIYF. CDR3 DNA: TGCGCCAGCAGCTTGGACCTATTAGGAAACACCATATATTTT.